This TCR beta chain was sequenced in a study of T-cell reconstitution after alpha-beta-depleted transplantation in children. Looked up from germline, CDR1 is PRHDT and CDR2 is FYEKMQ (reference sequence). The CDR3 is 14 residues long. V was shortened by 0 bases and J by 1 base, with 3 bases between the two germline ends. General study findings and limits: About two months after transplant, alpha-beta T cells reportedly came from several hundred expanded graft clones. At one year after transplant, newly produced T cells mostly accounted for T-cell counts and diversity. Surviving recipient cells, namely T cells and thymic progenitors, were the source of high day-60 TCRbeta diversity in some patients.

Construction of the TCRbeta library involved unique molecular identifiers. MiXCR was run by TCRdb on the PCR reads, yielding one entry per CDR3 protein. The sample has 32,000 or so distinct CDR3 sequences; 5.5% to 8% are singletons. At least ten counts were recorded for this clonotype. Antigen unknown. The sequencing used peripheral blood, collected 60 days after TCRalphabeta/CD19-depleted stem cell transplant. The rearrangement links TRBV13 to TRBJ2-2; D not resolved. The TCR sequence derives from a child younger than two who had a stem cell transplant for acute myeloid leukemia, so the T cells may come from the graft donor. The CDR3 nucleotides are TGTGCCAGCAGCTTAGGACTGAACACCGGGGAGCTGTTTTTT. It specifies CASSLGLNTGELFF.